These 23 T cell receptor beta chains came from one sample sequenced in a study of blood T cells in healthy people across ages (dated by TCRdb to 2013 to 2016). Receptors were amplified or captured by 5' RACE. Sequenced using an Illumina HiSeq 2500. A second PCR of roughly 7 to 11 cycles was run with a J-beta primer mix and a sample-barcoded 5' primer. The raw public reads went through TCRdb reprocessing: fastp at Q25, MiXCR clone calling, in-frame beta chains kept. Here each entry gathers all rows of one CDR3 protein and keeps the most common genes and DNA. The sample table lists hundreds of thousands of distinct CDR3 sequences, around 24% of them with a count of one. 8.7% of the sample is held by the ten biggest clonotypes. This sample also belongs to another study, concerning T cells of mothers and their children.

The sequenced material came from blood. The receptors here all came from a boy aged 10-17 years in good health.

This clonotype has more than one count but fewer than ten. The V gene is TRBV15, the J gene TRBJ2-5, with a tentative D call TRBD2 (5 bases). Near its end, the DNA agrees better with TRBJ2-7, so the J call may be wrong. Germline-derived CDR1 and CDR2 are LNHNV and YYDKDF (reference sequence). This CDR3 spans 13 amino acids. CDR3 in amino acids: CATRGIRGSEQYF. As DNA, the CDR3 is TGTGCCACCAGGGGAATACGGGGAAGCGAGCAGTACTTC.

The CDR3 loop is CASSLVAGPSSYEQYF. The CDR3 bases are TGTGCCAGCAGTTTAGTTGCAGGGCCCAGCTCCTACGAGCAGTACTTC. The J gene is TRBJ2-7, the V gene TRBV28; possible D gene TRBD1, 5 bases. The V gene lost 2 bases and the J gene lost 0 bases, with 14 bases spanning the gap. The CDR3 is 16 residues long. The germline V gene has CDR1 MDHEN and CDR2 SYDVKM. The full variable domain, completed using reference TRBV28 and TRBJ2-7, is DVKVTQSSRYLVKRTGEKVFLECVQDMDHENMFWYRQDPGLGLRLIYFSYDVKMKEKGDIPEGYSVSREKKERFSLILESASTNQTSMYLCASSLVAGPSSYEQYFGPGTRLTVT.

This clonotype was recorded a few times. The CDR3 here is CASSPDRVELGNYGYTF. The CDR3 nucleotides are TGTGCCAGCAGTCCGGACAGGGTGGAACTCGGGAACTATGGCTACACCTTC. This chain connects TRBV12-3 or TRBV12-4 to TRBJ1-2; 8 bases align to TRBD1. The CDR3 loop spans 17 amino acids. With 5 bases clipped from V and 2 bases from J, the junction kept 13 bases outside the gene matches.

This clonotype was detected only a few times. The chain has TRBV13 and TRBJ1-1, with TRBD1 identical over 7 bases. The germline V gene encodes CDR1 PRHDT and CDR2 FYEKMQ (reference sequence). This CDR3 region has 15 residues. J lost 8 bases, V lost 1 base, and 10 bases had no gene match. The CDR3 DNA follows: TGTGCCAGCAGCTTAGTAGGGACAGCTGTTGAGGAAGCTTTCTTT. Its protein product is CASSLVGTAVEEAFF.

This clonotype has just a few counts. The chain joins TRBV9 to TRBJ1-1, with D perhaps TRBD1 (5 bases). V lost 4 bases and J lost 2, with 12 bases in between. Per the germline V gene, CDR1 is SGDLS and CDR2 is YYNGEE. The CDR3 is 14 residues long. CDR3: CASSPLDSNTEAFF. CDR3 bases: TGTGCCAGCAGCCCGCTAGACAGTAACACTGAAGCTTTCTTT.

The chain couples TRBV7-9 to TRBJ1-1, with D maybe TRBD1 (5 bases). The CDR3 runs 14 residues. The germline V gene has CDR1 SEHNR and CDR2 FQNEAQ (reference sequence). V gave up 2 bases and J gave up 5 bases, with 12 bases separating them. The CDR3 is CASSLYDRGTEAFF. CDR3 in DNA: TGTGCCAGCAGCTTATACGACAGAGGGACTGAAGCTTTCTTT.

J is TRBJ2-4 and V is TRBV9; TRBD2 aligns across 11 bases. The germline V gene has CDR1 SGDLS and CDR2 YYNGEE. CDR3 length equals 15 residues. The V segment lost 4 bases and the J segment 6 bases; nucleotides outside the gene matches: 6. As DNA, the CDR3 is TGTGCCAGCAGCCCCTTAGCGGGGGGGACAAACATTCAGTACTTC. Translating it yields CASSPLAGGTNIQYF.

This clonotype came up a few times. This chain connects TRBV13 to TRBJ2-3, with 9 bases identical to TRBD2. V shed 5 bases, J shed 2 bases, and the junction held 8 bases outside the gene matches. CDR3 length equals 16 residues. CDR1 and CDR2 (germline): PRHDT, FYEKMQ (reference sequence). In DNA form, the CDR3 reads TGTGCCAGCAGCCCCCCGGCTAGCGGGAACACAGATACGCAGTATTTT. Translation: CASSPPASGNTDTQYF.

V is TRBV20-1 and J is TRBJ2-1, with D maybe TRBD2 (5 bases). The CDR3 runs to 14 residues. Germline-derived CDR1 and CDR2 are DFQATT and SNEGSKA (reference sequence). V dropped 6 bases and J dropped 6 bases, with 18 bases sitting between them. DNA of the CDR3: TGCAGTGCGACTACTCAAACGTCCATCAATGAGCAGTTCTTC. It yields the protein CSATTQTSINEQFF.

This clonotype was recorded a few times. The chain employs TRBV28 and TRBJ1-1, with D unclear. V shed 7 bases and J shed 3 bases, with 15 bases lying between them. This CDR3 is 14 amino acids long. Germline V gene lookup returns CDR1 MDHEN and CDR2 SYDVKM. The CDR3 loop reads CASKGPPGDTEAFF. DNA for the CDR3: TGTGCCAGCAAGGGTCCGCCAGGAGACACTGAAGCTTTCTTT. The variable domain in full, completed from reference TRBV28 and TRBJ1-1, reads DVKVTQSSRYLVKRTGEKVFLECVQDMDHENMFWYRQDPGLGLRLIYFSYDVKMKEKGDIPEGYSVSREKKERFSLILESASTNQTSMYLCASKGPPGDTEAFFGQGTRLTVV.

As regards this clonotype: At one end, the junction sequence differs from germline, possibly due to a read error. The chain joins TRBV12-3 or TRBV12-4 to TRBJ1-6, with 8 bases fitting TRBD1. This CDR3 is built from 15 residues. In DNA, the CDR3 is TGTGTCAGCAGTCTCGCATCAGGGGGCAATTCACCCCTCCACTTT. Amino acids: CVSSLASGGNSPLHF.

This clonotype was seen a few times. CDR3 DNA sequence: TGTGCCAGCAGTGTACGACAGGGGGGCTCTGGAAACACCATATATTTT. Amino acids: CASSVRQGGSGNTIYF. The J gene is TRBJ1-3, the V gene TRBV2; 9 nucleotides agree with TRBD1. Germline loops: CDR1 SNHLY, CDR2 FYNNEI. Losses at the gene ends were 4 bases for V and 0 bases for J; bases not matched to a gene: 4. This CDR3 has 16 residues.

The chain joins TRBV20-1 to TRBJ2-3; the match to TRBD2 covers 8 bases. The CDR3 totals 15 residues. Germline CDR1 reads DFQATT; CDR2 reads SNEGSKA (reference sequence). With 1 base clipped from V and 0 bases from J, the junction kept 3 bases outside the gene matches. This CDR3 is CSARAGGRSTDTQYF. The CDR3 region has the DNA TGCAGTGCTAGAGCGGGGGGGCGTAGCACAGATACGCAGTATTTT.

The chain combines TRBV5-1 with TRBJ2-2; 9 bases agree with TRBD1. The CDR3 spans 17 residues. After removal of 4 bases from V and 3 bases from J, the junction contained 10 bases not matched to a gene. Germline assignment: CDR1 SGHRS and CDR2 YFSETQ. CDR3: CASSQDPGQGYTGELFF. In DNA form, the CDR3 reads TGCGCCAGCAGCCAAGACCCGGGACAGGGTTACACCGGGGAGCTGTTTTTT.

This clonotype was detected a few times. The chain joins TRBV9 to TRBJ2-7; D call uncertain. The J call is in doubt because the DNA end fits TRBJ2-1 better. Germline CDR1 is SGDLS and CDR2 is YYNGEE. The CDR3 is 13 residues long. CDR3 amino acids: CASSVDRYNEQFF. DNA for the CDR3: TGTGCCAGCAGCGTAGATAGGTACAATGAGCAGTTCTTC.

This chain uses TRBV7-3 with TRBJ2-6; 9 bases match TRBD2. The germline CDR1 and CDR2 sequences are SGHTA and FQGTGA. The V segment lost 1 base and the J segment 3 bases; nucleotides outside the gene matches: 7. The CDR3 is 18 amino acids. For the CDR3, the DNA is TGTGCCAGCAGCTTAAGTAGTAGCGGGAGTTTTGGGGCCAACGTCCTGACTTTC. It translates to CASSLSSSGSFGANVLTF.

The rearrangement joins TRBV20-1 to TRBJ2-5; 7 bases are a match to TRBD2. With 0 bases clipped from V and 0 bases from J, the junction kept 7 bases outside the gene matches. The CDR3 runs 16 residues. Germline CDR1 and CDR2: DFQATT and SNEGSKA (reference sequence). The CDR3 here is CSARDLSGMYQETQYF. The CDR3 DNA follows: TGCAGTGCTAGAGATTTGAGCGGGATGTACCAAGAGACCCAGTACTTC.

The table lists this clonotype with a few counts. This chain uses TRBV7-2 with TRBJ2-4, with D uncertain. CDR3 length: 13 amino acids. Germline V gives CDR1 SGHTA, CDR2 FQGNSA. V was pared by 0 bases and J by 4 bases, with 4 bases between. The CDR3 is CASSLAQKNIQYF. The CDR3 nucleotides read TGTGCCAGCAGCTTAGCACAAAAAAACATTCAGTACTTC.

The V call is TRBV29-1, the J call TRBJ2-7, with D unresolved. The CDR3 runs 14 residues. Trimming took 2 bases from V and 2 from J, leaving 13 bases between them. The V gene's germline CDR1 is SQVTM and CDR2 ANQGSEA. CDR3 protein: CSVEPYSGTYEQYF. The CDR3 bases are TGCAGCGTTGAACCTTACTCAGGAACCTACGAGCAGTACTTC.

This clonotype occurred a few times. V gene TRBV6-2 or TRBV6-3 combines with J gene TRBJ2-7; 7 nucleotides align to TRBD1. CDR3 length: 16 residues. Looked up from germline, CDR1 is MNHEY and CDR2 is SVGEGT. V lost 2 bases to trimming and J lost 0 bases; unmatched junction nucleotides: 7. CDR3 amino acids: CASSYGGQQYSYEQYF. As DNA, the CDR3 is TGTGCCAGCAGTTACGGGGGACAGCAATACTCCTACGAGCAGTACTTC.

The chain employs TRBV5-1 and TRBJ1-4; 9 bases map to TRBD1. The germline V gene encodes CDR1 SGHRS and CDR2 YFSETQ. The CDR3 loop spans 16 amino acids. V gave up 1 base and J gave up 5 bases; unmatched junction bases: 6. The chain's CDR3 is CASSLIQGAINEKLFF. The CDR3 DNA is TGCGCCAGCAGCTTGATACAGGGGGCCATCAATGAAAAACTGTTTTTT.

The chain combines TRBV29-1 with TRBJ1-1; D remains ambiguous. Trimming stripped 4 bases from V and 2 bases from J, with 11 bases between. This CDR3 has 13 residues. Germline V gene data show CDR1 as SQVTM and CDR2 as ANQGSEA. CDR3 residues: CSVGQTGNTEAFF. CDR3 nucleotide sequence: TGCAGCGTTGGTCAGACGGGAAACACTGAAGCTTTCTTT. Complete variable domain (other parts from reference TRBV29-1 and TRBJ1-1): SAVISQKPSRDICQRGTSLTIQCQVDSQVTMMFWYRQQPGQSLTLIATANQGSEATYESGFVIDKFPISRPNLTFSTLTVSNMSPEDSSIYLCSVGQTGNTEAFFGQGTRLTVV.

The CDR3 DNA is TGTGCCAGCAGCTTAGTGGGACAGGGTATCACTGAAGCTTTCTTT. It encodes CASSLVGQGITEAFF. This chain links TRBV7-2 with TRBJ1-1, with TRBD1 identical over 9 bases. Germline V gene lookup returns CDR1 SGHTA and CDR2 FQGNSA. This CDR3 region has 15 residues. The ends lost 1 base at V and 4 bases at J; junction bases unmatched: 4. The whole variable domain, remainder taken from reference TRBV7-2 and TRBJ1-1, is GAGVSQSPSNKVTEKGKDVELRCDPISGHTALYWYRQSLGQGLEFLIYFQGNSAPDKSGLPSDRFSAERTGGSVSTLTIQRTQQEDSAVYLCASSLVGQGITEAFFGQGTRLTVV.